Presented here are 2 T cell receptor beta chains from one specimen sequenced in a study of Ad26.COV2.S vaccination and SARS-CoV-2 variants (dated by TCRdb to the early 2020s). To prepare the library, the immunoSEQ multiplex PCR assay was applied. In its TCRdb copy, this immuneACCESS table keeps in-frame sequences only and misses some clones. Where compared with another copy, unresolved V genes explain less than half of these, and the others have no known cause. This sample has some 300,000 clones in its table, and around 84% of those were observed once. The ten largest clones add up to under 2% of the sample. According to the study, the label for this sample's treatment or condition signals: some 19 received Ad26.COV2.S at low or high dose, single or two shots; 5 received placebo; per-sample allocation not given. Repertoires of vaccine and placebo recipients were sequenced from samples taken on day 63 after the first injection.

The material was peripheral blood, obtained in a trial of Ad26.COV2.S vaccine versus placebo. All receptors derive from a person between 18 and 59 years old who received the Ad26.COV2.S COVID-19 vaccine or a placebo.

The rearrangement links TRBV29-1 to TRBJ2-1; TRBD2 agrees at 9 bases. This CDR3 spans 12 amino acids. The J segment lost 6 bases and the V segment lost 7 bases, leaving 4 bases of the junction unmatched. Germline assignment: CDR1 SQVTM and CDR2 ANQGSEA. The CDR3 coding sequence is TGCAGCGCCGCGGGGGGGGGCAATGAGCAGTTCTTC. It encodes CSAAGGGNEQFF.

The chain has TRBV5-4 and TRBJ2-5, with 9 bases matching TRBD2. The germline gives CDR1 SGHNT, CDR2 YYREEE (reference sequence). V shed 1 base and J 4 bases; nucleotides not matched to a gene: 5. This CDR3 has 15 amino acids. The CDR3 spells CASSLMAGGTETQYF. CDR3 nucleotide sequence: TGTGCCAGCAGCTTGATGGCGGGGGGGACAGAGACCCAGTACTTC.